These T cell receptor beta chains were read from a single sample in a study of response to subunit inactivated influenza vaccine. One entry per CDR3 protein, called by TCRdb with MiXCR from the RT-PCR reads. The sample holds 490,000 or so distinct CDR3 sequences, less than 10% seen once. The sequencing here drew on PBMCs from blood, taken less than 25 months after vaccination. These receptors originate from a man in his fifties or sixties who received an inactivated influenza vaccine. CDR3s include the opening cysteine and the closing phenylalanine or tryptophan. Some rows mark clone size as missing; the rest say once, few, many or name a class of expanded clone.

size,length,V,J,CDR3
.,15,TRBV4-1,TRBJ2-3,CASSQWSGRADTQYF
many,18,TRBV4-1,TRBJ2-5,CASSQGTPRRRNKETQYF
few,14,TRBV7-2,TRBJ2-7,CASSPHLGVYEQYF
.,13,TRBV29-1,TRBJ1-1,CSVRDRENTEAFF
.,15,TRBV25-1,TRBJ2-1,CASSDLDGRVNEQFF
few,16,TRBV5-1,TRBJ2-5,CASSASSGGRQETQYF
few,14,TRBV28,TRBJ1-2,CASSRPGQLYGYTF
few,17,TRBV12-3/TRBV12-4,TRBJ2-3,CASRGLAGPGVADTQYF
few,12,TRBV6-2/TRBV6-3,TRBJ1-5,CASSRMGQPQHF
.,14,TRBV5-3,TRBJ2-2,CASGHGLLCWELFF
.,14,TRBV7-2,TRBJ2-7,CASSLTPGTNEQYF
many,14,TRBV7-8,TRBJ2-3,CASSLTGIVGTQYF
.,16,TRBV7-9,TRBJ2-7,CASSPYRGRWSYEQYF
.,15,TRBV12-3/TRBV12-4,TRBJ2-7,CASSPTGTGGIEQYF
few,15,TRBV5-6,TRBJ1-1,CASSLVRQTNTEAFF
many,18,TRBV6-2/TRBV6-3,TRBJ1-3,CASSRPGTLSSSGNTIYF
few,14,TRBV6-2/TRBV6-3,TRBJ2-7,CASSRRNRVYEQYF
.,15,TRBV20-1,TRBJ2-3,CSATRTGGGTDTQYF
few,11,TRBV18,TRBJ2-7,CASSPAAGAYF
many,14,TRBV9,TRBJ2-1,CASNSGGTYNEQFF
.,15,TRBV7-9,TRBJ2-3,CASSQRGQSQRGQYF
few,14,TRBV28,TRBJ2-7,CASKTPDSSYEQYF
few,18,TRBV11-1,TRBJ2-1,CASSLSGSGRDTYNEQFF
many,12,TRBV10-3,TRBJ2-7,CAISNTSYEQYF
many,17,TRBV23-1,TRBJ1-2,CASSLPQLPSLGYGYTF
few,14,TRBV12-3/TRBV12-4,TRBJ1-3,CASNAQSSGNTIYF
.,16,TRBV4-2,TRBJ2-7,CASSHQGTSGSYEQYF
.,13,TRBV20-1,TRBJ2-3,CSARLPFTDTQYF
.,13,TRBV29-1,TRBJ2-1,CSGSRNKYNEQFF
many,15,TRBV28,TRBJ2-7,CASSLGTGRLYEQYF
few,17,TRBV3-1,TRBJ2-1,CACSQNPGGGRYNEQFF
.,14,TRBV7-2,TRBJ1-2,CASSPGLVDYGYTF
many,13,TRBV28,TRBJ1-2,CASSSSGAGGYTF
few,14,TRBV2,TRBJ2-2,CASSVGHVTGELFF
few,16,TRBV7-9,TRBJ2-3,CASSQLGLADPDTQYF
.,15,TRBV2,TRBJ2-5,CASLFTGGDRETQYF
few,13,TRBV15,TRBJ2-7,CATVAGEAYEQYF
many,16,TRBV3-1,TRBJ2-2,CASSHSGVRGSGELFF
.,12,TRBV20-1,TRBJ1-3,CSARDPRNTIYF
many,14,TRBV7-9,TRBJ2-7,CASSGTSGNYEQYF
.,17,TRBV7-9,TRBJ1-3,CASSGPGQGTSGNTIYF
.,12,TRBV7-3,TRBJ2-1,CASSLRMDEQFF
.,16,TRBV12-3/TRBV12-4,TRBJ1-4,CASRSASGAGGGKLFF
.,14,TRBV12-3/TRBV12-4,TRBJ2-3,CASSQKTRGDTQYF
few,14,TRBV4-2,TRBJ1-1,CASSQALGTGQAFF
few,15,TRBV12-3/TRBV12-4,TRBJ2-1,CASIPERGPGHEQFF
many,13,TRBV27,TRBJ2-7,CASSLSYLGVQYF
few,15,TRBV2,TRBJ1-2,CASSDLLTGIYGYTF
.,14,TRBV6-2/TRBV6-3,TRBJ2-7,CASSYSAGTYEQYF
few,16,TRBV6-1,TRBJ1-5,CASTRGQGGMGQPQHF